Listed below are T cell receptor beta chains from one sample, sequenced in a study of shared clonotypes between healthy human individuals. Sequencing used immunoSEQ multiplex PCR; TCRdb keeps in-frame clones, though not all of them. Of about 2 million clones in the sample, approximately 95% are singletons; the top ten hold 0.1% to 0.15%. Sequencing input: naive CD4+ T cells sorted from blood. These receptors all stem from a man between 18 and 29 years old in good health. CDR3s leave out the opening cysteine and the closing phenylalanine or tryptophan. D genes are given only for firm matches.

d_gene	v_gene	j_gene	CDR3aa
TRBD1	TRBV6-5	TRBJ2-1	ASSLLGQGYNEQF
-	TRBV28	TRBJ1-1	ASSLGTLAF
TRBD2	TRBV11-3	TRBJ2-3	ASSFEKRGNTDTQY
-	TRBV18	TRBJ2-2	ASSPRLSQNTGELF
-	TRBV5-6	TRBJ1-5	ASSWSFGNQPQH
-	TRBV5-1	TRBJ2-3	ASNPIAPSTDTQY
TRBD1	TRBV6-6	TRBJ1-1	ASLRGGQKNTEAF
-	TRBV4-3	TRBJ1-1	ASSQGRLNGDTEAF
TRBD1	TRBV6-6	TRBJ2-1	ASSQQGNEQF
-	TRBV5-1	TRBJ1-2	ASRAGYGYT
TRBD2	TRBV7-2	TRBJ2-3	ASSSAGERTDTQY
TRBD1	TRBV6-5	TRBJ1-2	ASGISYRGYGYT
-	TRBV5-5	TRBJ2-3	ASSRDGDTQY
-	TRBV5-1	TRBJ2-7	ASSFSTGSYEQY
TRBD1	TRBV6-5	TRBJ1-2	ASTSLLDRDGYT
TRBD1	TRBV7-9	TRBJ2-7	ASSSSPRTGGYEQY
-	TRBV5-1	TRBJ1-1	ASTAGNTEAF
TRBD1	TRBV6-5	TRBJ1-2	ASSSIRDRWGYT
-	TRBV10-2	TRBJ2-1	ASSGLSGSYNEQF
-	TRBV10-2	TRBJ2-1	ASRQGYNEQF
-	TRBV19	TRBJ2-1	ASSIAHGGGRSEQF
-	TRBV29-1	TRBJ1-2	SVVSPKNYGYT
-	TRBV4-1	TRBJ1-3	ASSHIPSGNTIY
TRBD1	TRBV6-7	TRBJ2-5	ASSQGAAKETQY
-	TRBV7-2	TRBJ1-2	ASSLGGGGYT
-	TRBV18	TRBJ1-1	ASSPLSGSEAF
TRBD1	TRBV6-1	TRBJ1-3	ASSEVDRAVFNTIY
-	TRBV18	TRBJ1-6	ASSPHPGPGSPLH
-	TRBV6-5	TRBJ2-2	ASSYPGTGELF
TRBD1	TRBV10-3	TRBJ1-2	AISPQLTGGSGYT
-	TRBV5-4	TRBJ1-2	ASSLVGRAGGYT
-	TRBV2	TRBJ1-2	ASSEGGSGGYT
-	TRBV2	TRBJ2-1	ASALTEAEQF
-	TRBV2	TRBJ1-6	ASRNGQIDNSPLH
-	TRBV7-8	TRBJ2-7	ASSRSNGPYEQY
-	TRBV4-2	TRBJ2-3	ASSQEVGTDTQY
-	TRBV9	TRBJ2-1	ASGVGIEGWNEQF
-	TRBV7-2	TRBJ1-6	ASSEIWSYSPLH
-	TRBV6-5	TRBJ1-1	ASSYAAGNPNTEAF
-	TRBV19	TRBJ1-5	ASSPDGQGNQPQH
TRBD2	TRBV6-5	TRBJ2-7	ASSLLRGTYEQY
TRBD1	TRBV19	TRBJ1-6	ASRETGTGWGNSPLH
TRBD1	TRBV11-2	TRBJ2-5	ASSLAGTDQETQY
TRBD1	TRBV18	TRBJ2-7	ASSMGQGRIYEQY
TRBD2	TRBV4-1	TRBJ2-5	ASSQTGTSAETQY
-	TRBV7-2	TRBJ2-7	ASSLIRGYEQY
-	TRBV6-1	TRBJ2-6	ASSERTSGANVLT
-	TRBV5-6	TRBJ2-2	ASSAGTEKSRELF
TRBD2	TRBV18	TRBJ2-5	ASSPKRTSGTETQY
-	TRBV10-3	TRBJ1-5	AISDQGTRSNQPQH
TRBD2	TRBV7-9	TRBJ2-5	ASSLTSGISETQY
-	TRBV5-1	TRBJ2-1	ASSLVWGQGFYNEQF
TRBD1	TRBV10-3	TRBJ1-4	AISRTGDNEKLF
-	TRBV10-3	TRBJ2-3	AIARTEGSTDTQY
-	TRBV10-3	TRBJ1-1	AISMDRRTEAF
-	TRBV6-6	TRBJ1-4	ASSYLGVFAEKLF
TRBD1	TRBV28	TRBJ1-2	ASSPRTGNGYT